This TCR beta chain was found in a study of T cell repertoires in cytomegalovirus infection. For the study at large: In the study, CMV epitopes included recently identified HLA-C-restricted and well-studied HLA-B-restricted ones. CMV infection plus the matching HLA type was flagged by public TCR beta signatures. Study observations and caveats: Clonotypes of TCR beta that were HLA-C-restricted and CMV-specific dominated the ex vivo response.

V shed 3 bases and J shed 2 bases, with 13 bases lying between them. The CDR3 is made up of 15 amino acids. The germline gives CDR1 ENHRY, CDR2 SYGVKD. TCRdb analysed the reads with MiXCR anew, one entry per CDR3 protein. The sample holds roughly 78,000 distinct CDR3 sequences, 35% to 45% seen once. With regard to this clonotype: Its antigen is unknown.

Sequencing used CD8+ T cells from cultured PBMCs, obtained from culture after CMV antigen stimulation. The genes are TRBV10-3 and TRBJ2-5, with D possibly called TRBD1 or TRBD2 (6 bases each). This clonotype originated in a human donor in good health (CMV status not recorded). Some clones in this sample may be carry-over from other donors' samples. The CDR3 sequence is CAISDGGGQQETQYF. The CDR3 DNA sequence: TGTGCCATCAGTGACGGAGGGGGTCAGCAAGAGACCCAGTACTTC.